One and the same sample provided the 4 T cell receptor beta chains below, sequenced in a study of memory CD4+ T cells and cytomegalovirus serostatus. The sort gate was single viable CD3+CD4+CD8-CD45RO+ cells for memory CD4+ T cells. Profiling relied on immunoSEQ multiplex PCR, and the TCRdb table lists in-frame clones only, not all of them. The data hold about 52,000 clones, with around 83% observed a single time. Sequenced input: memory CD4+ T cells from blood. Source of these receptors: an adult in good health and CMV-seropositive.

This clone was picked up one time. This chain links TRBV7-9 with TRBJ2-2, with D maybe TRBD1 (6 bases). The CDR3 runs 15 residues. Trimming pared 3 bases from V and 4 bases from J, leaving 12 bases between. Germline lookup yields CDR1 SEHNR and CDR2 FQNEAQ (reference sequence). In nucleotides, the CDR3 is TGTGCCAGCAGCTTCGTGAGGGGGAGCACCGGGGAGCTGTTTTTT. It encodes CASSFVRGSTGELFF.

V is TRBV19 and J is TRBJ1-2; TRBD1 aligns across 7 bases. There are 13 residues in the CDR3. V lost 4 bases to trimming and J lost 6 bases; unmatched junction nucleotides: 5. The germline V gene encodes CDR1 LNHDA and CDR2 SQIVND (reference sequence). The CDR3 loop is CASSSGTVHGYTF. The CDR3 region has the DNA TGTGCCAGTAGTAGCGGGACAGTCCATGGCTACACCTTC.

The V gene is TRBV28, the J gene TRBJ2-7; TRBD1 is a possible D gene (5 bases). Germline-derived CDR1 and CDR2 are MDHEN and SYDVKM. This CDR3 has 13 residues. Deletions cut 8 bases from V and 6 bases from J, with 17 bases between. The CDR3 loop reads CASLNPHGAEQYF. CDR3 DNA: TGTGCCAGCCTAAACCCCCATGGGGCCGAGCAGTACTTC.

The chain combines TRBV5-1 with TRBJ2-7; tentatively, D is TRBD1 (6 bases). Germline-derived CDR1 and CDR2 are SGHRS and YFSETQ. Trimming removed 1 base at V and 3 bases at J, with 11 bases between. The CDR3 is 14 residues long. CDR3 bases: TGCGCCAGCAGCTTGAACAGGGCCCTCTACGAGCAGTACTTC. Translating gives CASSLNRALYEQYF. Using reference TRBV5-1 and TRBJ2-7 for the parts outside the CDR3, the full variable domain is KAGVTQTPRYLIKTRGQQVTLSCSPISGHRSVSWYQQTPGQGLQFLFEYFSETQRNKGNFPGRFSGRQFSNSRSEMNVSTLELGDSALYLCASSLNRALYEQYFGPGTRLTVT.